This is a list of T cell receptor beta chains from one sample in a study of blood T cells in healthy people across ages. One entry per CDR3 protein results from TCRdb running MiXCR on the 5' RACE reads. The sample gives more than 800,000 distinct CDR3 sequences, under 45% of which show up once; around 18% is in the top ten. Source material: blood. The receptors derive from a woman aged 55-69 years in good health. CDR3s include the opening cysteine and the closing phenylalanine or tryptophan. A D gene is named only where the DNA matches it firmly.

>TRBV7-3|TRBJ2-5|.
CASSLRPGSGTQYF
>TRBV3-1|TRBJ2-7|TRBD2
CASSQGLAACKQYF
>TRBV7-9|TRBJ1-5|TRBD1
CASSEQPKGQYSNQPQHF
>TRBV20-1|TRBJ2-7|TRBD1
CSARARDRGSYEQYF
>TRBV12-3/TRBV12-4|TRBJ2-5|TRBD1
CASTGTGSRYQETQYF
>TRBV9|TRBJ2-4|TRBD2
CASSYSGRPPPTEQYF
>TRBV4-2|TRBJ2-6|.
CASSQDRGSGANVLTF
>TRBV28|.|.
CASSFSGTGRYEQYF
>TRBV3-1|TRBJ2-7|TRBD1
CASSHPSRTGPYEQYF
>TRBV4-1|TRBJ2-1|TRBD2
CASSQSLAGPLNEQFF
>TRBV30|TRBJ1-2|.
CAWSPLGSYGYTF
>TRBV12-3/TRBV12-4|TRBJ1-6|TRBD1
CASSHRGYNSPLHF
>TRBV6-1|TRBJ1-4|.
CASSEAWMGATNEKLFF
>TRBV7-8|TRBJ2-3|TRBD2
CASSLGGLATGSDTQYF
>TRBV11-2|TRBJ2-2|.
CASSPPMSGELFF
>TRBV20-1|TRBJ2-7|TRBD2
CSAHMLAGVIPYEQYF
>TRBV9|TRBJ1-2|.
CASSVDPGREEDYGYTF
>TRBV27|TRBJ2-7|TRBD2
CASSFRGGTYEQYF
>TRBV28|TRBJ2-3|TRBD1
CASSPSGQGTDTQYF
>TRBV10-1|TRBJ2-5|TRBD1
CASSVRQGAGETQYF
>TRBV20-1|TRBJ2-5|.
CSGDRRPQETQYF
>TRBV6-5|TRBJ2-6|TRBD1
CASSYPTGVSSGANVLTF
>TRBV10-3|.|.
CAISEEGGLRVTYEQYF
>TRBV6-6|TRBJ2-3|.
CASSYTVERFSTDTQYF
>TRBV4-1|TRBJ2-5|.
CASSKGPYTSQYF
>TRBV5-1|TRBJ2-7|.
CASSPEGLGSYEQYF
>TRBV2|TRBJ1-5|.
CASSSSRGNQPQHF
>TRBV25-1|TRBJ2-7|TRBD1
CASRNRGGHYEQYF
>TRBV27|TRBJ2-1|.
CASSLLSGVYNEQFF
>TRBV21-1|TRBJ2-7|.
CASSKAGRGDYEQYF
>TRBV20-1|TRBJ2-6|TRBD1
CSARSYSGQGASGANVLTF
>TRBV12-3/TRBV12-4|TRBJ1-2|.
CASSLTGPYYGYTF
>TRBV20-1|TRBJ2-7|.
CSALPVYEQYF
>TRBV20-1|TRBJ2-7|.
CSASAGATHEQYF
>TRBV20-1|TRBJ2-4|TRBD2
CSATAGGSKNIQYF
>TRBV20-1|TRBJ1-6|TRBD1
CSARHHTGTGYSPLHF
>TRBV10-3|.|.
CAIRASARGEQYF
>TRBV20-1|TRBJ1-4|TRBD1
CSARDLQGWPEKLFF
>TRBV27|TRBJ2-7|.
CASSILGINTYEQYF
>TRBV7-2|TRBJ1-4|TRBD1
CASTGTGAEKLFF
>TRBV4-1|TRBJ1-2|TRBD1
CASSQARTGLSAANYGYTF
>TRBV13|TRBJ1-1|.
CAGSLGRRNTEAFF
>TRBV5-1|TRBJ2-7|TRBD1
CASSFSGGQSTYEQYF
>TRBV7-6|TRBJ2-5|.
CASSLRPSGDWNEQYF
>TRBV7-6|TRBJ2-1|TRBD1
CASSLGPGQGGREQFF
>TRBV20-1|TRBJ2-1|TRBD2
CSARSLASGRASYEQFF
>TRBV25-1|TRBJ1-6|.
CASSDVTLYNSPLHF
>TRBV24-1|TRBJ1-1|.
CATSEYRDTEAFF